Below are 30 T cell receptor beta chains sequenced from a single sample in a study of vaccination and CD4 T cells after COVID-19. Oncomine TCR Beta short-read sequencing was applied to DNA from cultured CD4+ T cells. One entry per CDR3 protein results from TCRdb running MiXCR on the PCR reads. The sample contains 25,000 or so distinct CDR3 sequences, roughly 42% of which appear only once. What these receptors recognize is not known. The treatment denotes: roughly nine-day PBMC culture with coronavirus spike peptide pools or control peptides (ViraFEST assay). The sample consisted of CD4+ T cells from blood, cultured in vitro. The receptors originated from a human donor who had recovered from COVID-19.

J is TRBJ2-1 and V is TRBV7-9; weak D call: TRBD2 (6 bases). Germline lookup yields CDR1 SEHNR and CDR2 FQNEAQ (reference sequence). V was shortened by 2 bases and J by 10 bases, with 6 bases between the two germline ends. This CDR3 comprises 11 residues. Here the CDR3 reads CASSLLAEQFF. In nucleotides, the CDR3 is TGTGCCAGCAGCTTACTAGCGGAGCAGTTCTTC.

The V gene is TRBV6-5, the J gene TRBJ2-3; no clear D gene. The CDR3 is 14 residues long. V was trimmed by 4 bases and J by 3 bases, leaving 11 bases between them. Germline V CDR1 and CDR2: MNHEY, SVGAGI. The CDR3 region has the DNA TGTGCCAGCAGTTTGTCTAAGGTTACAGATACGCAGTATTTT. It codes for CASSLSKVTDTQYF.

V and J are TRBV11-2 and TRBJ2-1; D uncertain. The CDR3 spans 14 residues. The germline CDR1 and CDR2 sequences are SGHAT and FQNNGV. Trimming cost V 0 bases and J 2 bases, with 5 bases left between them. DNA for the CDR3: TGTGCCAGCAGCTTAGATGGGACCTACAATGAGCAGTTCTTC. Protein sequence: CASSLDGTYNEQFF.

This clonotype showed up just a few times. The V call is TRBV19, the J call TRBJ2-7; the match to TRBD2 covers 10 bases. Trimming cost V 4 bases and J 7 bases; bases outside gene matches: 16. This CDR3 is 17 amino acids long. Germline V CDR1 and CDR2: LNHDA, SQIVND (reference sequence). This CDR3 is CASSRASGRRGLSEQYF. CDR3 DNA sequence: TGTGCCAGTAGTAGGGCTAGCGGGAGAAGAGGATTGAGTGAGCAGTACTTC.

The V and J genes are TRBV6-5 and TRBJ2-1, with 10 bases fitting TRBD1. This CDR3 contains 16 residues. V shed 6 bases, J shed 7 bases, and the junction held 12 bases outside the gene matches. Per germline, CDR1 MNHEY and CDR2 SVGAGI. DNA of the CDR3: TGTGCCAGCAGCTACCGCCGGGACAGGGGATTGAATGAGCAGTTCTTC. This gives the protein CASSYRRDRGLNEQFF.

The chain carries TRBV2 and TRBJ1-5; 10 bases map to TRBD1. Germline CDR1 and CDR2: SNHLY and FYNNEI. The ends lost 5 bases at V and 4 bases at J; junction bases unmatched: 5. The CDR3 runs to 15 residues. In nucleotides, the CDR3 is TGTGCCAGCAGTAGAAGGACAGGGGGAAATCAGCCCCAGCATTTT. Its translation: CASSRRTGGNQPQHF.

The genes are TRBV20-1 and TRBJ2-1; 9 bases fit TRBD2. CDR1 and CDR2 from the germline V gene are DFQATT and SNEGSKA (reference sequence). V shed 0 bases and J 4 bases; nucleotides not matched to a gene: 7. The CDR3 is 16 amino acids. The CDR3: CSARDSAGGGYNEQFF. The CDR3, as DNA: TGCAGTGCTAGAGATTCCGCGGGGGGGGGTTACAATGAGCAGTTCTTC.

The rearrangement joins TRBV6-1 to TRBJ2-7; unclear D gene. The CDR3 covers 11 residues. Trimming took 8 bases from V and 4 from J, leaving 9 bases between them. The germline V gene has CDR1 MNHNS and CDR2 SASEGT. CDR3 in DNA: TGTGCCAGCGGACCGGCGTACGAGCAGTACTTC. Protein product: CASGPAYEQYF.

The rearrangement links TRBV19 to TRBJ1-6; a possible D gene is TRBD1 (6 bases). Per germline, CDR1 LNHDA and CDR2 SQIVND (reference sequence). This CDR3 is 14 amino acids long. V shed 3 bases and J shed 11 bases, with 14 bases lying between them. The CDR3 DNA follows: TGTGCCAGTAGTATGGACAGAGCAAATCCACCCCTCCACTTT. Translating it yields CASSMDRANPPLHF.

This clonotype was observed a few times. The chain carries TRBV7-3 and TRBJ1-2, with a weak D call TRBD1 (6 bases). Trimming cost V 1 base and J 8 bases, with 14 bases left between them. This CDR3 is 14 amino acids long. Per the germline V gene, CDR1 is SGHTA and CDR2 is FQGTGA. For the CDR3, the DNA is TGTGCCAGCAGCTTAAATACCGGGACAACCGGCTACACCTTC. Its protein product is CASSLNTGTTGYTF.

A few counts support this clonotype. J is TRBJ2-5 and V is TRBV11-2, with a possible D match to TRBD1 (5 bases). Trimming pared 5 bases from V and 1 base from J, leaving 17 bases between. CDR3 length: 16 residues. Germline CDR1 reads SGHAT; CDR2 reads FQNNGV. CDR3 protein: CASSHNRLASQETQYF. In DNA, the CDR3 is TGTGCCAGCAGCCATAACAGGCTTGCCAGCCAAGAGACCCAGTACTTC.

This chain joins TRBV7-9 and TRBJ2-3; D remains unclear. V was pared by 5 bases and J by 1 base, with 4 bases between. CDR3 size: 12 residues. CDR1 is SEHNR and CDR2 is FQNEAQ in the germline V gene (reference sequence). CDR3 loop: CASSQRTDTQYF. In DNA, the CDR3 is TGTGCCAGCAGCCAGCGCACAGATACGCAGTATTTT.

The chain couples TRBV27 to TRBJ1-2; 7 nucleotides agree with TRBD1. The V and J ends lost 5 bases and 4 bases, in that order; junction bases with no gene match: 4. The CDR3 has 13 amino acids. Germline CDR1 and CDR2: MNHEY and SMNVEV (reference sequence). CDR3 in DNA: TGTGCCAGCAGTCGGGCAGGGGGCTATGGCTACACCTTC. Translated, it gives CASSRAGGYGYTF.

This clonotype was counted only a few times. J is TRBJ1-5 and V is TRBV6-1; no reliable D call. Trimming cost V 6 bases and J 0 bases, with 9 bases left between them. This CDR3 has 14 residues. CDR1 and CDR2 (germline): MNHNS, SASEGT. The CDR3 DNA follows: TGTGCCAGCAGCTTGGGCTATAGCAATCAGCCCCAGCATTTT. Residues: CASSLGYSNQPQHF.

The rearrangement joins TRBV7-2 to TRBJ2-1; 9 nucleotides match TRBD2. From germline, CDR1 is SGHTA and CDR2 FQGNSA. The V segment lost 1 base and the J segment 7 bases; nucleotides outside the gene matches: 8. The CDR3 consists of 16 residues. The CDR3 loop reads CASSLGGVAGANEQFF. The CDR3 DNA reads TGTGCCAGCAGCTTAGGGGGAGTAGCGGGAGCTAATGAGCAGTTCTTC. Using reference TRBV7-2 and TRBJ2-1 for the parts outside the CDR3, the full variable domain is GAGVSQSPSNKVTEKGKDVELRCDPISGHTALYWYRQSLGQGLEFLIYFQGNSAPDKSGLPSDRFSAERTGGSVSTLTIQRTQQEDSAVYLCASSLGGVAGANEQFFGPGTRLTVL.

This chain connects TRBV20-1 to TRBJ2-3, with D tentatively TRBD1 (5 bases). Germline CDR1 is DFQATT and CDR2 is SNEGSKA (reference sequence). The length of the CDR3 is 14 residues. V lost 2 bases and J 2 bases, leaving 11 bases between the germline ends. The CDR3 region has the DNA TGCAGTGCTAGACAAGGGGCATACACAGATACGCAGTATTTT. Residues: CSARQGAYTDTQYF.

The V gene is TRBV7-3, the J gene TRBJ1-2, with D perhaps TRBD1 (6 bases). The CDR3 is made up of 14 amino acids. V was trimmed by 5 bases and J by 8 bases, leaving 18 bases between them. The germline V gene has CDR1 SGHTA and CDR2 FQGTGA. The CDR3 DNA is TGTGCCAGCAGCCCGGCACACAGGGTTGACGGCTACACCTTC. Translation: CASSPAHRVDGYTF.

The rearrangement links TRBV5-1 to TRBJ1-6; TRBD1 agrees at 8 bases. The CDR3 length is 15 residues. V shed 0 bases and J 9 bases; nucleotides not matched to a gene: 5. Germline CDR1 and CDR2: SGHRS and YFSETQ. CDR3 coding DNA: TGCGCCAGCAGCTTGGCCGGCAGGGGGCGTTCACCCCTCCACTTT. Translating it yields CASSLAGRGRSPLHF.

This clonotype was seen more than once but under ten times. This chain uses TRBV4-1 with TRBJ2-3, with TRBD2 matching 7 bases. Germline CDR1 reads MGHRA; CDR2 reads YSYEKL. The J segment lost 2 bases and the V segment lost 6 bases, leaving 5 bases of the junction unmatched. CDR3 length: 14 residues. The CDR3 nucleotides are TGCGCCAGCAGATACGGGGGGAACACAGATACGCAGTATTTT. As protein: CASRYGGNTDTQYF.

The chain uses TRBV2 and TRBJ2-7, with 9 bases lining up with TRBD2. V shed 7 bases, J shed 5 bases, and the junction held 12 bases outside the gene matches. Germline V gene sequence: CDR1 SNHLY, CDR2 FYNNEI. The CDR3 runs 15 residues. CDR3 protein: CASIEQREALHEQYF. DNA for the CDR3: TGTGCCAGCATCGAGCAGCGGGAGGCCCTGCACGAGCAGTACTTC.

V usage is TRBV21-1 and J usage is TRBJ1-2; the table's D gene call, TRBD1, was not cross checked with the DNA. TRBV21-1 is termed a pseudogene. The CDR3 runs 17 residues. The CDR3, as DNA: TGTGCCAGCACCCCCTCTGAGGTGGCCTCAACTAACTATGGCTACACCTTC. Residues: CASTPSEVASTNYGYTF.

The chain joins TRBV6-1 to TRBJ2-5, with a weak D call TRBD1 (6 bases). Germline CDR1 is MNHNS and CDR2 is SASEGT. The CDR3 loop spans 14 amino acids. Trimming stripped 5 bases from V and 10 bases from J, with 20 bases between. The CDR3 DNA reads TGTGCCAGCAGTCCCCCGGACAGCTTAGTGAGCCAGTACTTC. Its protein product is CASSPPDSLVSQYF.

V gene TRBV20-1 combines with J gene TRBJ2-7; D uncertain. The CDR3 loop spans 16 amino acids. CDR1 is DFQATT, CDR2 SNEGSKA, per germline (reference sequence). Trimming pared 6 bases from V and 0 bases from J, leaving 21 bases between. CDR3 sequence reads: CSAKGPGLRGSYEQYF. The CDR3 DNA sequence: TGCAGTGCAAAAGGTCCGGGCCTTAGAGGCTCCTACGAGCAGTACTTC.

The V and J genes are TRBV6-5 and TRBJ2-3, with 15 bases fitting TRBD2. J was trimmed by 0 bases and V by 0 bases; bases with no gene match: 1. The germline V gene has CDR1 MNHEY and CDR2 SVGAGI. The CDR3 is 18 amino acids. The CDR3 here is CASSYSGTSGGSTDTQYF. CDR3 nucleotide sequence: TGTGCCAGCAGTTACTCCGGGACTAGCGGGGGGAGCACAGATACGCAGTATTTT.

The chain combines TRBV12-3 or TRBV12-4 with TRBJ2-5; 9 bases map to TRBD2. The CDR3 is 16 residues long. With V trimmed by 6 bases and J by 7 bases, 15 bases remained unmatched. CDR3 loop: CASRAGGTWNQGTQYF. Here the CDR3 DNA reads TGTGCCAGCAGGGCGGGGGGGACGTGGAACCAGGGGACCCAGTACTTC.

This chain links TRBV19 with TRBJ1-6, with a weak D call TRBD1 (6 bases). This CDR3 contains 13 residues. CDR1 is LNHDA, CDR2 SQIVND, per germline (reference sequence). V lost 7 bases to trimming and J lost 8 bases, with 12 bases between them. CDR3 amino acids: CASNLGGDSPLHF. The DNA for the CDR3 is TGTGCCAGTAACCTAGGGGGAGATTCACCCCTCCACTTT.

The rearrangement uses TRBV7-9 and TRBJ1-2; perhaps TRBD1 as D (6 bases). The CDR3 runs to 14 residues. Germline V gene data show CDR1 as SEHNR and CDR2 as FQNEAQ (reference sequence). V was clipped by 4 bases and J by 8 bases, with 17 bases between them. CDR3 in DNA: TGTGCCAGCAGCTATACAGGGCGTGCCGACGGCTACACCTTC. Protein product: CASSYTGRADGYTF.

This clonotype was counted a single time. The CDR3 protein is CASSLRQATDTQYF. CDR3 in DNA: TGTGCCAGCAGCTTGCGGCAGGCCACAGATACGCAGTATTTT. The V and J genes are TRBV5-4 and TRBJ2-3, with D uncertain. CDR1 is SGHNT, CDR2 YYREEE, per germline (reference sequence). The V gene lost 1 base and the J gene lost 2 bases, with 8 bases spanning the gap. The CDR3 contains 14 residues.

This chain connects TRBV4-3 to TRBJ2-3; D not resolved. Germline V gene lookup returns CDR1 LGHNA and CDR2 YSLEER. V lost 2 bases and J 2 bases, leaving 8 bases between the germline ends. The CDR3 extends over 14 amino acids. The CDR3 protein is CASSQYILTDTQYF. The CDR3 nucleotides are TGCGCCAGCAGCCAATACATACTCACAGATACGCAGTATTTT.

Notes on this clonotype: Here the CDR3 omits its conserved ending phenylalanine or tryptophan, so a read error is the likely source. The chain carries TRBV27 and TRBJ2-7; 10 nucleotides line up with TRBD1. The J segment lost 2 bases and the V segment lost 4 bases, leaving 8 bases of the junction unmatched. Germline V CDR1 and CDR2: MNHEY, SMNVEV (reference sequence). CDR3 size: 16 residues. CDR3 nucleotide sequence: TGTGCCAGCAGTTCCGGGACAGGGGACCTCACCTACGAGCAGTACCTC. This sequence encodes CASSSGTGDLTYEQYL.